This T cell receptor (beta chain) stems from a study of neurological immune-mediated disorders. The germline CDR1 and CDR2 sequences are SGHRS and YFSETQ. V shed 2 bases and J shed 0 bases, with 8 bases lying between them. The CDR3 totals 14 residues. MiXCR, applied by TCRdb to the 5' RACE reads, yields one record per CDR3 protein. The table includes under 85,000 distinct CDR3 sequences, 11% to 15% detected once. This clonotype was picked up many times. The sample consisted of PBMCs. This clonotype was sampled from a woman in her 50s in good health. The rearrangement links TRBV5-1 to TRBJ1-1; D possibly corresponds to TRBD1 (6 bases). The CDR3 region is CASSFGGLNTEAFF. The CDR3, as DNA: TGCGCCAGCAGCTTCGGGGGCCTGAACACTGAAGCTTTCTTT.